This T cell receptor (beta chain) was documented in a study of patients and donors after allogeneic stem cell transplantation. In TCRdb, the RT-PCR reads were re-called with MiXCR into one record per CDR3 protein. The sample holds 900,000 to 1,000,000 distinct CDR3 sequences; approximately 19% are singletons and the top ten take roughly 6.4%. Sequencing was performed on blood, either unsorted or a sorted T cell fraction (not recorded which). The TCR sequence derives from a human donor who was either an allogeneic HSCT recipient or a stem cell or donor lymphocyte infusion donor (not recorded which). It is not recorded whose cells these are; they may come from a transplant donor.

The CDR3 reads CASSLGEGPNTGELFF. The CDR3 region has the DNA TGTGCCAGCAGCTTAGGAGAAGGCCCTAACACCGGGGAGCTGTTTTTT. The J gene is TRBJ2-2, the V gene TRBV7-9, with D uncertain. Looked up from germline, CDR1 is SEHNR and CDR2 is FQNEAQ (reference sequence). V was cut by 1 base and J by 2 bases, with 11 bases left in between. CDR3 size: 16 residues.